These 7 T cell receptor beta chains share one sample of origin, sequenced in a study of shared clonotypes between healthy human individuals. Data came from immunoSEQ multiplex PCR; TCRdb stores just in-frame clones and leaves some out. The table has a few million clones, less than 95% seen once. Sequencing was carried out using naive CD4+ T cells from PBMCs. Subset noted: CD45RA+ positively selected. These receptors were obtained from a man between 18 and 29 years old in good health. Some clones in this sample may be carry-over from other donors' samples.

This clone showed up just once. The V call is TRBV28, the J call TRBJ1-2; 9 nucleotides agree with TRBD1. Trimming at V came to 6 bases and at J to 5 bases, leaving 13 bases not matched to a gene. There are 16 residues in the CDR3. Germline V gene data show CDR1 as MDHEN and CDR2 as SYDVKM. CDR3 amino acids: CASSRGGQGGTYGYTF. In DNA, the CDR3 is TGTGCCAGCAGCCGAGGGGGACAGGGAGGGACTTATGGCTACACCTTC.

The chain has TRBV12-5 and TRBJ2-2, with 8 bases identical to TRBD1. After removal of 0 bases from V and 5 bases from J, the junction contained 14 bases not matched to a gene. Germline-derived CDR1 and CDR2 are LGHNT and FRNRAP. This CDR3 has 19 residues. CDR3 loop: CASGLVPYQRTGFTGELFF. CDR3 DNA: TGTGCTAGTGGTTTGGTACCCTATCAAAGGACAGGGTTTACCGGGGAGCTGTTTTTT.

The rearrangement joins TRBV19 to TRBJ2-5, with 8 nucleotides matching TRBD2. The V gene end was trimmed by 5 bases and the J gene end by 4 bases; junction bases not matched to a gene: 6. Germline loops: CDR1 LNHDA, CDR2 SQIVND (reference sequence). The CDR3 consists of 14 residues. CDR3 sequence reads: CASSQYRGGETQYF. The CDR3 DNA reads TGTGCCAGTAGTCAATATCGGGGGGGAGAGACCCAGTACTTC.

The J gene is TRBJ1-1, the V gene TRBV28; 10 bases are shared with TRBD1. This CDR3 spans 17 amino acids. V gave up 5 bases and J gave up 4 bases; unmatched junction bases: 13. Germline loops: CDR1 MDHEN, CDR2 SYDVKM. CDR3 sequence (DNA): TGTGCCAGCAGTCCCCAGACAGGGGGCAAGGGGGGCACTGAAGCTTTCTTT. This translates into CASSPQTGGKGGTEAFF.

J is TRBJ1-2 and V is TRBV7-9, with D possibly TRBD1 on 5 matching bases. Germline CDR1 is SEHNR and CDR2 is FQNEAQ (reference sequence). Trimming cost V 5 bases and J 6 bases, with 13 bases left between them. The CDR3 loop spans 13 amino acids. The DNA of the CDR3 is TGTGCCAGCAGCCCGGGACTTATCCATGGCTACACCTTC. It encodes CASSPGLIHGYTF. Full variable domain (missing parts from reference TRBV7-9 and TRBJ1-2): DTGVSQNPRHKITKRGQNVTFRCDPISEHNRLYWYRQTLGQGPEFLTYFQNEAQLEKSRLLSDRFSAERPKGSFSTLEIQRTEQGDSAMYLCASSPGLIHGYTFGSGTRLTVV.

The V and J genes are TRBV6-5 and TRBJ1-6; D not resolved. Germline V CDR1 and CDR2: MNHEY, SVGAGI. This CDR3 has 15 amino acids. V shed 7 bases and J shed 8 bases, with 18 bases lying between them. The DNA for the CDR3 is TGTGCCAGCACCAACGCATTAGTGCGAGATTCACCCCTCCACTTT. Encoded protein: CASTNALVRDSPLHF.

The J gene is TRBJ2-2, the V gene TRBV7-9; D ambiguous. V lost 5 bases and J 0 bases, leaving 10 bases between the germline ends. The CDR3 spans 15 residues. Germline CDR1 reads SEHNR; CDR2 reads FQNEAQ (reference sequence). CDR3 protein: CASSATDPNTGELFF. For the CDR3, the DNA is TGTGCCAGCAGCGCAACGGATCCGAACACCGGGGAGCTGTTTTTT.